This T cell receptor (beta chain) is from a study of T cell changes during pregnancy in multiple sclerosis. Libraries were prepared by immunoSEQ multiplex PCR; TCRdb keeps only in-frame clonotypes and omits some of them. The table has 50,000 to 70,000 clones, 85% to 95% seen once. The germline gives CDR1 MDHEN, CDR2 SYDVKM. CDR3 length: 15 amino acids. The J segment lost 0 bases and the V segment lost 9 bases, leaving 8 bases of the junction unmatched. The chain links TRBV28 to TRBJ1-1; 9 bases align to TRBD1. The clonotype originates from a female donor with multiple sclerosis, enrolled in a pregnancy study. This specimen consisted of peripheral blood, obtained after pregnancy. The CDR3 nucleotides read TGTGCCAGTGGGACAGGGTACAGCATGAACACTGAAGCTTTCTTT. The encoded protein is CASGTGYSMNTEAFF.